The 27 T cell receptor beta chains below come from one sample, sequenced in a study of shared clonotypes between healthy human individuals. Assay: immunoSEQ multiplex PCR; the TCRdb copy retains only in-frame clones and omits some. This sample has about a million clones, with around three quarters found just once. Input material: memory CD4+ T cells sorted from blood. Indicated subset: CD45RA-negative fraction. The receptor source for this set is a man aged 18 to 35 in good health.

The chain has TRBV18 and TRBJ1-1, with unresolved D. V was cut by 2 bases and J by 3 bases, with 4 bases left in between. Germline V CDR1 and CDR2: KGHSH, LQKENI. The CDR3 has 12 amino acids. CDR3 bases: TGTGCCAGCTCACCAGGATACACTGAAGCTTTCTTT. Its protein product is CASSPGYTEAFF.

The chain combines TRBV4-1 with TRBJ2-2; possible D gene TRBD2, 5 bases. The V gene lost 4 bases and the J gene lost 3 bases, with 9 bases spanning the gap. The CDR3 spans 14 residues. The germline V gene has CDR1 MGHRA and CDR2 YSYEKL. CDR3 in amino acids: CASSRGEHTGELFF. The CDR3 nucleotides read TGCGCCAGCAGCCGGGGAGAGCACACCGGGGAGCTGTTTTTT.

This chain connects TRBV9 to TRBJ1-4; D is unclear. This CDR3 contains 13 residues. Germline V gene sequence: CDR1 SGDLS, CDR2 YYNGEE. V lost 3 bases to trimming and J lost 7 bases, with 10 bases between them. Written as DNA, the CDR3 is TGTGCCAGCAGCGCCCGGGAGGGTGAAAAACTGTTTTTT. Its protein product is CASSAREGEKLFF.

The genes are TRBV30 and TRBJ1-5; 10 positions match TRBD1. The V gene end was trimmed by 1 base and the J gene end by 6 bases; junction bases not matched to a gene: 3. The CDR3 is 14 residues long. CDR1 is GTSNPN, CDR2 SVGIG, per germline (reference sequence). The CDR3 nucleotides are TGTGCCTGGAGTGGGACAGGGGGGAGTCAGCCCCAGCATTTT. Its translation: CAWSGTGGSQPQHF.

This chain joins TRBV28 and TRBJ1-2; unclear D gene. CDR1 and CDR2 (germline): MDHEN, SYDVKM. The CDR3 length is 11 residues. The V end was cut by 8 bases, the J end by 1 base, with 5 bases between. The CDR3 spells CASGINYGYTF. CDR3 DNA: TGTGCCAGCGGTATTAACTATGGCTACACCTTC.

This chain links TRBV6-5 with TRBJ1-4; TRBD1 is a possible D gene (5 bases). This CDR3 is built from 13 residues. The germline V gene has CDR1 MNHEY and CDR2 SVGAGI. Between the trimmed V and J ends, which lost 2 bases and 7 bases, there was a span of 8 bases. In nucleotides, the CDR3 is TGTGCCAGCAGTTACGGGACCCGTGAAAAACTGTTTTTT. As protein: CASSYGTREKLFF.

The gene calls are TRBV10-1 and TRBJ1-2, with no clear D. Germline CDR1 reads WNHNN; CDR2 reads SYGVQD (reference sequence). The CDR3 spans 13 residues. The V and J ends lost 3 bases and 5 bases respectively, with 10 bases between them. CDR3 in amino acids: CASSEHRGYGYTF. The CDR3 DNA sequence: TGCGCCAGCAGTGAACACAGAGGGTATGGCTACACCTTC.

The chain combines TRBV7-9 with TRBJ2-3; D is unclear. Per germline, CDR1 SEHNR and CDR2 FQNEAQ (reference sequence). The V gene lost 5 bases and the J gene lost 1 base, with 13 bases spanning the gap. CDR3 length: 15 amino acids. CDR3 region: CASSPRGLGTDTQYF. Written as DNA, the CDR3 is TGTGCCAGCAGCCCGCGCGGTCTCGGCACAGATACGCAGTATTTT.

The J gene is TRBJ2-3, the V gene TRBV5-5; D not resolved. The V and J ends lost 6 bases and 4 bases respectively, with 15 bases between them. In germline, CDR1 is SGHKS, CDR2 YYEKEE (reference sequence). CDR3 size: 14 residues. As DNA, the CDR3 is TGTGCCAGCAATCCGGAATGGGGATCAGATACGCAGTATTTT. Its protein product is CASNPEWGSDTQYF.

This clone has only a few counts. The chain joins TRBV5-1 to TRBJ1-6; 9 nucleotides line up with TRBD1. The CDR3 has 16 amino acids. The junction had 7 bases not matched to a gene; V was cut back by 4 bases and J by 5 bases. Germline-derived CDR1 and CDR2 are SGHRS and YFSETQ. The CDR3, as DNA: TGCGCCAGCAGCCCTCAAGACAGGGGGAATAATTCACCCCTCCACTTT. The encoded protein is CASSPQDRGNNSPLHF.

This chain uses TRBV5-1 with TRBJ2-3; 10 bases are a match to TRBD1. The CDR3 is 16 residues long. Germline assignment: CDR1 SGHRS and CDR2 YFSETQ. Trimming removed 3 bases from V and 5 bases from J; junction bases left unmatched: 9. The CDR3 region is CASSSSRQGAGDTQYF. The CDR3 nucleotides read TGCGCCAGCAGCTCTTCTCGACAGGGGGCAGGAGATACGCAGTATTTT.

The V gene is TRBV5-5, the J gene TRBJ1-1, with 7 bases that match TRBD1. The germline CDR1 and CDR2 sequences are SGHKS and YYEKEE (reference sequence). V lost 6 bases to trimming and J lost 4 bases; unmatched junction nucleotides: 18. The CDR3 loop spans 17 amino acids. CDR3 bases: TGTGCCAGCACCCCCTCAACGAGACAGGGCATGGGCACTGAAGCTTTCTTT. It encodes CASTPSTRQGMGTEAFF.

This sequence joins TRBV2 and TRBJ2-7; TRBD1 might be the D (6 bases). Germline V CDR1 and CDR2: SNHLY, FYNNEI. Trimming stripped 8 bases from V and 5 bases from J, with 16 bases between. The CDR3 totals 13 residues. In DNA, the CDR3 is TGTGCCAGCGGGCACAGGGTGGCCCACGAGCAGTACTTC. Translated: CASGHRVAHEQYF.

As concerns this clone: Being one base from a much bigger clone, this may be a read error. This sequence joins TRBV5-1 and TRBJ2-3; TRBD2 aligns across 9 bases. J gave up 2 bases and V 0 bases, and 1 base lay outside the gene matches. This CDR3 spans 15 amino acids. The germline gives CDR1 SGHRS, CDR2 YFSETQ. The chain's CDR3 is CASSLGLADTDTQYF. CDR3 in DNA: TGCGCCAGCAGCTTGGGACTAGCGGACACAGATACGCAGTATTTT. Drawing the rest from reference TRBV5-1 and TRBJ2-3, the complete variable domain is KAGVTQTPRYLIKTRGQQVTLSCSPISGHRSVSWYQQTPGQGLQFLFEYFSETQRNKGNFPGRFSGRQFSNSRSEMNVSTLELGDSALYLCASSLGLADTDTQYFGPGTRLTVL.

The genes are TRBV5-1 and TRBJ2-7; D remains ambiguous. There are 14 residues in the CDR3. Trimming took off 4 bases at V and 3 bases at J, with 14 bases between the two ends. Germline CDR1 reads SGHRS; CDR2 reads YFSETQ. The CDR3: CASSPGYSDYEQYF. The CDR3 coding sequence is TGCGCCAGCAGCCCGGGCTATTCAGACTACGAGCAGTACTTC.

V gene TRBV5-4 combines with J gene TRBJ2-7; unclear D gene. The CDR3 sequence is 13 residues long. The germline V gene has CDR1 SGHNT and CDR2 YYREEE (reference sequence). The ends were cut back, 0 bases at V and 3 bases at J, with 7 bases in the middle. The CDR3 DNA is TGTGCCAGCAGCTTGGAAAGTAACTACGAGCAGTACTTC. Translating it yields CASSLESNYEQYF.

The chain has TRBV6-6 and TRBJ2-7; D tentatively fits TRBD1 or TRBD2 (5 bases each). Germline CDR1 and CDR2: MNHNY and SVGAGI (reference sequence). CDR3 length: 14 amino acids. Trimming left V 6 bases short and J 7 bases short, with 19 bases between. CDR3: CASSSRGPSWEQYF. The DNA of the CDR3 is TGTGCCAGCAGCTCAAGGGGACCATCCTGGGAGCAGTACTTC.

Here the CDR3 reads CASSLGNLPRADTQYF. The CDR3 region has the DNA TGTGCCAGCAGCTTGGGAAACCTACCTCGGGCAGATACGCAGTATTTT. The chain employs TRBV5-4 and TRBJ2-3; D gene ambiguous. V lost 0 bases and J lost 4, with 15 bases in between. Germline CDR1 is SGHNT and CDR2 is YYREEE (reference sequence). The CDR3 is 16 residues long.

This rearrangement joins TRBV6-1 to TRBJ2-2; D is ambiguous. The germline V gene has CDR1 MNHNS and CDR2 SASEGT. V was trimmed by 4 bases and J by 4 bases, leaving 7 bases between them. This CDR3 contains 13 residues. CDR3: CASSGRSTGELFF. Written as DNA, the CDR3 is TGTGCCAGCAGTGGCAGGAGCACCGGGGAGCTGTTTTTT.

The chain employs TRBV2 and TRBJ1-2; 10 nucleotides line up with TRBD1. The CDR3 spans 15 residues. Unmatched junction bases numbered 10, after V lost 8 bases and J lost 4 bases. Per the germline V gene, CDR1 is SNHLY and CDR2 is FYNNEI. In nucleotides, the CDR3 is TGTGCCAGCCTTTACGCGGGGGACAGGGGCTATGGCTACACCTTC. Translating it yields CASLYAGDRGYGYTF.

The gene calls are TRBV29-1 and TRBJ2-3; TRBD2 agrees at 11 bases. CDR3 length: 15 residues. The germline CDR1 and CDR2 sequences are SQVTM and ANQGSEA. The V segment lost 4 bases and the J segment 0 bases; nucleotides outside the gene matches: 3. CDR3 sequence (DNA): TGCAGCGTTGTTATAGCGGGGGGGAGCACAGATACGCAGTATTTT. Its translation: CSVVIAGGSTDTQYF.

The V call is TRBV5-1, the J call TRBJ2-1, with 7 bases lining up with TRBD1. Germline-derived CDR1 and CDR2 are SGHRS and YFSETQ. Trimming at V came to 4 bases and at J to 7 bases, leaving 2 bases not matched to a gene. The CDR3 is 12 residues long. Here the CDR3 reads CASSEQGNEQFF. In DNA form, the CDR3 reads TGCGCCAGCAGCGAACAGGGGAATGAGCAGTTCTTC.

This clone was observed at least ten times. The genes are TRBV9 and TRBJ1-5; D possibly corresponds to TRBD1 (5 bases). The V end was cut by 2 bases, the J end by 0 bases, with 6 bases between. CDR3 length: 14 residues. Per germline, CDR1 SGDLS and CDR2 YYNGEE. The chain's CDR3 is CASSVDSSNQPQHF. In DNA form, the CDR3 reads TGTGCCAGCAGCGTTGACAGTAGCAATCAGCCCCAGCATTTT.

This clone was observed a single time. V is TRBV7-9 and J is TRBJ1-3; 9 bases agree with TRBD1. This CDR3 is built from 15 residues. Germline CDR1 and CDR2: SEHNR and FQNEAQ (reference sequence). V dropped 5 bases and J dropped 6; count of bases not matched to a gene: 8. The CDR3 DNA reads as TGTGCCAGCAGCCCTGGGGACAGGGTGCCAAACACCATATATTTT. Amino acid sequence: CASSPGDRVPNTIYF.

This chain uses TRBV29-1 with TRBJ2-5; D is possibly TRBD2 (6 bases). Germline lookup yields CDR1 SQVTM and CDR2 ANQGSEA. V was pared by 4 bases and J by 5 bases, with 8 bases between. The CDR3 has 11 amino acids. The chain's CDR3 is CSVGDSETQYF. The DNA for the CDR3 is TGCAGCGTTGGGGACTCGGAGACCCAGTACTTC. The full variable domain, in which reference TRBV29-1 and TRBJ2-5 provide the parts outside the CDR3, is SAVISQKPSRDICQRGTSLTIQCQVDSQVTMMFWYRQQPGQSLTLIATANQGSEATYESGFVIDKFPISRPNLTFSTLTVSNMSPEDSSIYLCSVGDSETQYFGPGTRLLVL.

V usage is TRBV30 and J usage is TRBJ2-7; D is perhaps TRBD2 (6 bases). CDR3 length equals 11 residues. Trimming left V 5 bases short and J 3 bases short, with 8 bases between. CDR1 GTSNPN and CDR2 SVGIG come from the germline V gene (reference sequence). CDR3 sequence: CAWGGFYEQYF. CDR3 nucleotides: TGTGCCTGGGGGGGGTTCTACGAGCAGTACTTC. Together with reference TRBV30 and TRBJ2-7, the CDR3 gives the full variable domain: SQTIHQWPATLVQPVGSPLSLECTVEGTSNPNLYWYRQAAGRGLQLLFYSVGIGQISSEVPQNLSASRPQDRQFILSSKKLLLSDSGFYLCAWGGFYEQYFGPGTRLTVT.

The CDR3 loop reads CASSHSATNEKLFF. DNA for the CDR3: TGTGCCAGCTCTCACAGCGCAACTAATGAAAAACTGTTTTTT. The V call is TRBV18, the J call TRBJ1-4; no clear D gene. The CDR3 has 14 amino acids. Germline loops: CDR1 KGHSH, CDR2 LQKENI. The V and J ends lost 6 bases and 0 bases respectively, with 8 bases between them.